One sample yielded the 7 T cell receptor beta chains listed below, sequenced in a study of T cells in Graves' hyperthyroidism and ophthalmopathy. RNA transcripts yielded amplified TCR beta CDR3 regions. A set of HTBI primers served as the primers for a first-round RT-PCR of the TCR CDR3. TCRdb itself ran the multiplex PCR reads through MiXCR, one entry per CDR3 protein. Of fewer than 600,000 distinct CDR3 sequences listed, less than 15% were seen once; the top ten hold about 15%. Sequencing was done on a sample of blood. The receptors derive from a woman between 35 and 50 years old with Graves' hyperthyroidism.

This clonotype turned up a few times. At one of its ends the junction is not consistent with the germline gene, which may arise from a read error. The chain is built from TRBV28 and TRBJ2-1, with TRBD2 matching 9 bases. Germline V gene lookup returns CDR1 MDHEN and CDR2 SYDVKM. The CDR3 is made up of 16 amino acids. The CDR3 region is CASSFPSGTSYSEQFF. For the CDR3, the DNA is TGTGCCAGCAGTTTCCCTAGCGGGACATCCTACAGTGAGCAGTTCTTC.

This clonotype appeared once. A clone one base away is much larger, so this may be a read error. The V call is TRBV6-5, the J call TRBJ1-2, with D maybe TRBD1 (5 bases). The CDR3 loop spans 15 amino acids. In germline, CDR1 is MNHEY, CDR2 SVGAGI. The CDR3 nucleotides are TGTGCCAGCGGTTACTCCGTCAGGGCATTATATGGCTACACCTTC. Amino acid sequence: CASGYSVRALYGYTF.

Notes on this clonotype: A read error may produce the germline difference seen at one junction end. V usage is TRBV28 and J usage is TRBJ2-5; 8 nucleotides line up with TRBD1. Germline V gives CDR1 MDHEN, CDR2 SYDVKM. The length of the CDR3 is 14 residues. CDR3 sequence (DNA): TGTGCCAGCAGTTTAGCAGGGGGCAGGGAGACCCCGTACTTC. Protein: CASSLAGGRETPYF.

This clonotype was counted ten times or more. The rearrangement links TRBV2 to TRBJ1-5; D possibly corresponds to TRBD1 (6 bases). The CDR3 contains 15 residues. Trimming stripped 6 bases from V and 5 bases from J, with 17 bases between. The germline V gene has CDR1 SNHLY and CDR2 FYNNEI. CDR3: CASRYGTSQHQPQHF. In DNA form, the CDR3 reads TGTGCCAGCAGATATGGGACAAGTCAACATCAGCCCCAGCATTTT.

The table lists this clonotype with a few counts. The V gene is TRBV11-3, the J gene TRBJ1-5, with 9 nucleotides matching TRBD1. This CDR3 contains 16 residues. Germline-derived CDR1 and CDR2 are SGHNT and YENEEA. With 4 bases clipped from V and 3 bases from J, the junction kept 7 bases outside the gene matches. The CDR3 DNA is TGTGCCAGCAGCTCAACAGGGGGCTGGAACAATCAGCCCCAGCATTTT. Translating it yields CASSSTGGWNNQPQHF.

Ten or more counts support this clonotype. The genes are TRBV10-3 and TRBJ2-1; 7 bases are a match to TRBD2. The length of the CDR3 is 13 residues. CDR1 ENHRY and CDR2 SYGVKD come from the germline V gene. V was pared by 8 bases and J by 5 bases, with 6 bases of the junction left unmatched. The CDR3 protein is CAIGAAGDNEQFF. The CDR3 coding sequence is TGTGCCATCGGAGCCGCGGGGGACAATGAGCAGTTCTTC.

This clonotype was observed at least ten times. The chain combines TRBV5-6 with TRBJ2-1; the match to TRBD1 covers 7 bases. J gave up 5 bases and V 0 bases, and 5 bases lay outside the gene matches. The germline CDR1 and CDR2 sequences are SGHDT and YYEEEE. This CDR3 has 15 residues. CDR3 region: CASSLVLGTDNEQFF. The CDR3 DNA sequence: TGTGCCAGCAGCTTGGTGTTGGGGACAGACAATGAGCAGTTCTTC.